This T cell receptor beta chain originates from a study of CD8 T cells in Susac syndrome (dated by TCRdb to the late 2010s). The study in broad terms: Whether CD8+ T cell activation and differentiation in Susac syndrome was antigen driven was tested using repertoire sequencing.

Turning to this clonotype: Its specific antigen is unknown. The sample holds no much larger clone one base away, and base qualities are not on file.

V lost 0 bases and J lost 5 bases, and the count of bases not matched to a germline gene is 10. The CDR3 contains 18 residues, cysteine and phenylalanine counted. The sequence is cut down to CDR3 DNA, 54 bases in frame from base 1. Looking up the germline V gene yields CDR1 SGHRS and CDR2 YFSETQ. Peripheral blood CD8+ and CD4+ T cells from healthy donors, Susac syndrome patients and multiple sclerosis patients were profiled using high-throughput TCR beta sequencing. Healthy donors were age- and sex-matched controls. CD8+ TEMRA cells were enriched by FACS, while bulk CD8+ and CD4+ T cells were purified by magnetic negative isolation. Blood was collected in EDTA tubes and processed within 24 hours, with PBMCs isolated through density gradient centrifugation. PBMCs intended for TCR sequencing were cryopreserved in liquid nitrogen and thawed later in a water bath at 37 degrees C. Purity of sorted or isolated CD4+, CD8+ and CD8+ TEMRA cells was at least 90%.

Study-wide conclusions, independent of this receptor: The number of individuals in the TCR sequencing and HLA analysis was acknowledged as relatively small.

RNA was extracted using the RNeasy kit, and about 0.45 to 1 microgram was reverse transcribed with random hexamers. The immunoSEQ multiplex PCR assay, covering 54 Vbeta and 13 Jbeta segments, was used to amplify TCR beta CDR3 regions. To correct PCR amplification bias, a synthetic template baseline was used for both primer optimization and computational correction. The study's processing was this. Reads were annotated to V, D and J genes according to IMGT and were analyzed with immunoSEQ Analyzer, with only productive sequences retained. To calculate clonality, Shannon entropy was normalized by log2 of the number of productive unique sequences and then subtracted from one. Public and private clones were assessed among the 100 most prevalent clones of each patient and control. Clones were defined as Susac-specific when absent from the healthy and MS cohorts, from fewer than 1,300 published viral clones and from other ImmuneACCESS disease sequences. TCRdb's own reprocessing of the public reads used fastp at Q25 and MiXCR and kept productive beta chains. Records with the same CDR3 protein are collapsed into one entry carrying the most frequent genes and DNA. None of the V and J calls come from the authors' own analysis; TCRdb made them. This sample lists 90,000 to 110,000 distinct CDR3 sequences; about 96% were detected once. The top ten hold under 0.1% of the sample.

The chain links TRBV5-1 with TRBJ2-1; 11 bases in the middle match TRBD1. Input material: CD4+ T cells from PBMCs. The source is a human donor in good health. For the CDR3, the sequence is CASSLALVGQGADNEQFF. The nucleotide sequence is given as TGCGCCAGCAGCTTGGCCTTAGTTGGACAGGGGGCGGACAATGAGCAGTTCTTC.